Below are 19 T cell receptor beta chains sequenced from a single sample in a study of memory B cells and T cells in multiple sclerosis (dated by TCRdb to 2016 to 2019). Autoproliferating (CFSEdim) and non-proliferating (CFSEhi) T cell fractions were sequenced separately after stimulus-free culture of CFSE-labeled PBMCs. In total, some 47 million CFSE-labeled PBMCs were cultured without stimulus for 6 to 8 days, after which replicate wells were pooled. Libraries were made using the immunoSEQ multiplex PCR assay. Held by TCRdb, this immuneACCESS table contains in-frame sequences only and omits some clones. Under half of the omission traces to an unresolved V gene where checked; the cause of the rest is unknown. This sample is represented by 30,000 or so clones; 86% of them were singletons. Jointly, the top ten make up less than 3% of the sample. These receptors' targets are unknown. The sequenced sample was PBMCs from blood kept in culture. The receptors originated from a human donor with multiple sclerosis.

The gene calls are TRBV7-8 and TRBJ1-1, with D possibly being TRBD1 (5 bases). The CDR3 has 15 residues. The germline CDR1 and CDR2 sequences are SGHVS and FQNEAQ. V lost 5 bases and J 0 bases, leaving 13 bases between the germline ends. DNA for the CDR3: TGTGCCAGCAGCCCGAGTAACAGGATGAACACTGAAGCTTTCTTT. Residues: CASSPSNRMNTEAFF.

V gene TRBV5-4 combines with J gene TRBJ2-1; 9 bases map to TRBD1. Losses at the gene ends were 3 bases for V and 5 bases for J; bases not matched to a gene: 3. The V gene's germline CDR1 is SGHNT and CDR2 YYREEE (reference sequence). This CDR3 is 14 amino acids long. CDR3 protein: CASSWDRDNNEQFF. The CDR3 DNA reads TGTGCCAGCAGCTGGGACAGGGACAACAATGAGCAGTTCTTC.

This clone is a singleton in its sample. The V call is TRBV29-1, the J call TRBJ1-2; the match to TRBD1 covers 8 bases. V lost 7 bases to trimming and J lost 8 bases; unmatched junction nucleotides: 6. The germline V gene encodes CDR1 SQVTM and CDR2 ANQGSEA. The CDR3 runs 11 residues. CDR3 coding DNA: TGCAGCGCTCAGGGGGCGGGGGGCTACACCTTC. Amino acids: CSAQGAGGYTF.

This clone was picked up a small number of times. V and J are TRBV5-1 and TRBJ2-7; 9 bases align to TRBD1. Trimming took 4 bases from V and 3 from J; bases not matched to a gene: 8. The CDR3 length is 15 residues. Germline values: CDR1 SGHRS, CDR2 YFSETQ. Here the CDR3 reads CASSPAGTGYYEQYF. The DNA for the CDR3 is TGCGCCAGCAGCCCAGCCGGGACAGGGTACTACGAGCAGTACTTC. Based on the CDR3 plus reference TRBV5-1 and TRBJ2-7, the full variable domain is KAGVTQTPRYLIKTRGQQVTLSCSPISGHRSVSWYQQTPGQGLQFLFEYFSETQRNKGNFPGRFSGRQFSNSRSEMNVSTLELGDSALYLCASSPAGTGYYEQYFGPGTRLTVT.

This rearrangement joins TRBV30 to TRBJ2-3, with D possibly TRBD1 on 6 matching bases. Trimming removed 4 bases from V and 4 bases from J, with 15 bases in between. Germline assignment: CDR1 GTSNPN and CDR2 SVGIG (reference sequence). This CDR3 comprises 14 residues. Written as DNA, the CDR3 is TGTGCCTGGATTAGGGGCAGGGGCCCAGATACGCAGTATTTT. Translated, it gives CAWIRGRGPDTQYF. The full variable domain, rest sourced from reference TRBV30 and TRBJ2-3, is SQTIHQWPATLVQPVGSPLSLECTVEGTSNPNLYWYRQAAGRGLQLLFYSVGIGQISSEVPQNLSASRPQDRQFILSSKKLLLSDSGFYLCAWIRGRGPDTQYFGPGTRLTVL.

This chain links TRBV19 with TRBJ2-1; 8 bases match TRBD1. After removal of 5 bases from V and 6 bases from J, the junction contained 9 bases not matched to a gene. Germline V CDR1 and CDR2: LNHDA, SQIVND (reference sequence). The CDR3 is 15 amino acids. This CDR3 is CASSDPGTGINEQFF. The CDR3 nucleotides are TGTGCCAGTAGTGACCCCGGGACAGGTATCAATGAGCAGTTCTTC. Combining the CDR3 with reference TRBV19 and TRBJ2-1 gives the whole variable domain DGGITQSPKYLFRKEGQNVTLSCEQNLNHDAMYWYRQDPGQGLRLIYYSQIVNDFQKGDIAEGYSVSREKKESFPLTVTSAQKNPTAFYLCASSDPGTGINEQFFGPGTRLTVL.

The count of this clone is one. The chain employs TRBV5-1 and TRBJ2-3, with TRBD2 identical over 9 bases. This CDR3 spans 16 amino acids. CDR1 is SGHRS, CDR2 YFSETQ, per germline. Trimming at V came to 7 bases and at J to 0 bases, leaving 9 bases not matched to a gene. CDR3 sequence: CASAGGIPTSTDTQYF. The CDR3 nucleotides are TGCGCCAGCGCGGGGGGGATACCCACTAGCACAGATACGCAGTATTTT.

As DNA, the CDR3 is TGTGCCAGCAGCCAAAGACTTCGGACCTCTGGAAACACCATATATTTT. As protein: CASSQRLRTSGNTIYF. The chain employs TRBV14 and TRBJ1-3, with D unresolved. V gave up 2 bases and J gave up 0 bases, with 11 bases separating them. The CDR3 has 16 amino acids. The V gene's germline CDR1 is SGHDN and CDR2 FVKESK.

This clone has a handful of counts. V gene TRBV4-1 combines with J gene TRBJ2-7; D might be TRBD2 (6 bases). In germline, CDR1 is MGHRA, CDR2 YSYEKL. V shed 0 bases and J shed 2 bases, with 17 bases lying between them. This CDR3 region has 17 residues. The chain's CDR3 is CASSQEFSGGRTYEQYF. The CDR3 coding sequence is TGCGCCAGCAGCCAAGAGTTTTCCGGGGGAAGGACCTACGAGCAGTACTTC.

The rearrangement uses TRBV29-1 and TRBJ1-4; 7 positions match TRBD1. Per germline, CDR1 SQVTM and CDR2 ANQGSEA. The CDR3 spans 14 residues. The V and J ends lost 7 bases and 5 bases, in that order; junction bases with no gene match: 10. In DNA, the CDR3 is TGCAGCGCCCTAACCGGGACAGCAAATGAAAAACTGTTTTTT. It is translated as CSALTGTANEKLFF.

V is TRBV5-1 and J is TRBJ1-3; the D gene is possibly TRBD1 (6 bases). V was pared by 4 bases and J by 0 bases, with 14 bases between. This CDR3 has 16 residues. Germline CDR1 SGHRS, CDR2 YFSETQ. CDR3 region: CASSPGHLGSGNTIYF. The CDR3 DNA sequence: TGCGCCAGCAGCCCGGGACACCTAGGCTCTGGAAACACCATATATTTT. Using reference TRBV5-1 and TRBJ1-3 for the parts outside the CDR3, the full variable domain is KAGVTQTPRYLIKTRGQQVTLSCSPISGHRSVSWYQQTPGQGLQFLFEYFSETQRNKGNFPGRFSGRQFSNSRSEMNVSTLELGDSALYLCASSPGHLGSGNTIYFGEGSWLTVV.

This chain joins TRBV18 and TRBJ2-4, with TRBD1 identical over 8 bases. The germline gives CDR1 KGHSH, CDR2 LQKENI. The length of the CDR3 is 13 residues. V lost 4 bases and J lost 7; bases outside the gene matches: 3. In DNA form, the CDR3 reads TGTGCCAGCTCACTGGACAGGGTCAACATTCAGTACTTC. Its translation: CASSLDRVNIQYF.

This chain links TRBV5-1 with TRBJ1-3; 7 positions match TRBD1. The CDR3 contains 17 residues. Germline V gives CDR1 SGHRS, CDR2 YFSETQ. After removal of 0 bases from V and 1 base from J, the junction contained 7 bases not matched to a gene. The CDR3 nucleotides are TGCGCCAGCAGCTTGGGGAGGGGGCGCCTATCTGGAAACACCATATATTTT. Its protein product is CASSLGRGRLSGNTIYF.

The gene calls are TRBV20-1 and TRBJ2-5; the D is unclear. Germline V CDR1 and CDR2: DFQATT, SNEGSKA (reference sequence). V lost 5 bases and J lost 0, with 4 bases in between. This CDR3 contains 11 residues. The CDR3 spells CSAENQETQYF. The CDR3, as DNA: TGCAGTGCTGAGAACCAAGAGACCCAGTACTTC.

The V gene is TRBV2, the J gene TRBJ2-3, with 8 bases aligning to TRBD1. The CDR3 runs 16 residues. Germline CDR1 and CDR2: SNHLY and FYNNEI. With V trimmed by 4 bases and J by 6 bases, 12 bases remained unmatched. The CDR3 loop is CASSGPADRVVDTQYF. For the CDR3, the DNA is TGTGCCAGCAGTGGGCCCGCGGACAGGGTAGTGGATACGCAGTATTTT.

V is TRBV5-1 and J is TRBJ1-2; D gene ambiguous. The CDR3 runs 16 residues. V lost 5 bases, J lost 0 bases, and 17 bases lay in between. Looked up from germline, CDR1 is SGHRS and CDR2 is YFSETQ. The CDR3 here is CASSSEGEITNYGYTF. CDR3 bases: TGCGCCAGCAGTAGTGAGGGCGAGATAACTAACTATGGCTACACCTTC.

The chain uses TRBV5-5 and TRBJ1-2; maybe TRBD1 (5 bases). Germline V gene sequence: CDR1 SGHKS, CDR2 YYEKEE (reference sequence). V lost 4 bases, J lost 3 bases, and 16 bases lay in between. This CDR3 region has 15 residues. CDR3 region: CASSGFLGTDYGYTF. The CDR3, as DNA: TGTGCCAGCAGCGGTTTTCTCGGGACGGACTATGGCTACACCTTC.

The V gene is TRBV10-1, the J gene TRBJ2-7; D is undetermined. V was cut by 0 bases and J by 6 bases, with 12 bases left in between. In germline, CDR1 is WNHNN, CDR2 SYGVQD (reference sequence). The CDR3 totals 14 residues. The DNA for the CDR3 is TGCGCCAGCAGTGAGTCCAGATGGAACGGCGAGCAGTACTTC. Translation: CASSESRWNGEQYF.

The rearrangement links TRBV5-1 to TRBJ1-2; 10 nucleotides line up with TRBD1. CDR1 and CDR2 (germline): SGHRS, YFSETQ. This CDR3 region has 14 residues. V was pared by 4 bases and J by 6 bases, with 6 bases of the junction left unmatched. The CDR3 loop reads CASSLPGQGNGYTF. As DNA, the CDR3 is TGCGCCAGCAGCCTTCCGGGACAGGGGAATGGCTACACCTTC.